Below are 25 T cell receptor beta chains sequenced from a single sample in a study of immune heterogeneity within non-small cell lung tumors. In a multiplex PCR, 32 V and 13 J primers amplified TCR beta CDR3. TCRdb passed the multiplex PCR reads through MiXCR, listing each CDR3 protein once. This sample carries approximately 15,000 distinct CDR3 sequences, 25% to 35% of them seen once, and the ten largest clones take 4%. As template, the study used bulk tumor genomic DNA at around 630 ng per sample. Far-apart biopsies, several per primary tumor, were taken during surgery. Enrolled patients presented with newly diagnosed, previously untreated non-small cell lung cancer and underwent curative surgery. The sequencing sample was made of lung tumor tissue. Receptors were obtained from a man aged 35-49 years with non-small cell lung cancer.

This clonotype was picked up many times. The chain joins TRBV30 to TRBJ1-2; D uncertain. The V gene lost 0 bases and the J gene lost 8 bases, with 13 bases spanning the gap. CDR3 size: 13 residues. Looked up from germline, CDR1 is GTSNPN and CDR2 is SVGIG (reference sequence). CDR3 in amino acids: CAWSVWRSLGYTF. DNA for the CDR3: TGTGCCTGGAGTGTTTGGAGGTCCCTCGGCTACACCTTC.

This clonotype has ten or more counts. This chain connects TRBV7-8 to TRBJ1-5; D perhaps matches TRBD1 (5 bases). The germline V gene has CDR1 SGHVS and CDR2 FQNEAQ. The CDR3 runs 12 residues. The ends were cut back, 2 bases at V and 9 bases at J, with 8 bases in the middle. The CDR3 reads CASSLSGGPQHF. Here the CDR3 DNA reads TGTGCCAGCAGCTTATCGGGGGGGCCCCAGCATTTT.

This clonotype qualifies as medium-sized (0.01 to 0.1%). CDR3 sequence reads: CASSREGAGLGEQYF. The CDR3 region has the DNA TGTGCCAGCAGCAGAGAGGGGGCCGGATTAGGGGAGCAGTACTTC. This chain connects TRBV6-2 or TRBV6-3 to TRBJ2-7; 7 bases are a match to TRBD1. J gave up 7 bases and V 6 bases, and 15 bases lay outside the gene matches. CDR1 is MNHEY and CDR2 is SVGEGT in the germline V gene. This CDR3 contains 15 residues.

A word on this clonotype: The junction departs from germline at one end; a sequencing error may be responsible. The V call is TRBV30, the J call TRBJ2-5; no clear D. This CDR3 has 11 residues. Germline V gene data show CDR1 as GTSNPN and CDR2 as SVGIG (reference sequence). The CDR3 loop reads CALSVLETQYF. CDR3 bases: TGTGCCTTGAGTGTACTGGAGACCCAGTACTTC.

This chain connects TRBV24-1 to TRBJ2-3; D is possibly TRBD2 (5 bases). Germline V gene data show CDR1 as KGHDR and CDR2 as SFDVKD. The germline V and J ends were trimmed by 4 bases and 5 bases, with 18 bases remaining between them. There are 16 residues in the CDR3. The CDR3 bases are TGTGCCACCAGTGACTCGGCTAGCTGGATCGGAGATACGCAGTATTTT. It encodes CATSDSASWIGDTQYF.

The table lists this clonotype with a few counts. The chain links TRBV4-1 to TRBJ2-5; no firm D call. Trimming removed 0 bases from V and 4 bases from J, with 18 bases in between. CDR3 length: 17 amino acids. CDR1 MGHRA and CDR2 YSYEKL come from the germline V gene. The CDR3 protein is CASSQDPPGGYGETQYF. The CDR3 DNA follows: TGCGCCAGCAGCCAAGATCCCCCGGGTGGGTATGGAGAGACCCAGTACTTC.

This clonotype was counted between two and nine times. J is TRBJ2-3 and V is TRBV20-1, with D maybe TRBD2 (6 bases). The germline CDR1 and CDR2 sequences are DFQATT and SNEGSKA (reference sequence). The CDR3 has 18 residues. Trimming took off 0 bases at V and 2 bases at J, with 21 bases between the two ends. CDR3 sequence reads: CSARDPSRAGHTTDTQYF. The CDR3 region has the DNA TGCAGTGCTAGAGATCCGTCCCGGGCGGGGCACACCACAGATACGCAGTATTTT.

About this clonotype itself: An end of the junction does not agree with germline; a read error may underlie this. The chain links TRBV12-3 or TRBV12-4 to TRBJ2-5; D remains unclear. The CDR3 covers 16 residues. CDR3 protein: CTSSLYVSVVGETQYF. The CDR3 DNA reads TGTACCAGCAGTCTATATGTTTCCGTCGTAGGAGAGACCCAGTACTTC.

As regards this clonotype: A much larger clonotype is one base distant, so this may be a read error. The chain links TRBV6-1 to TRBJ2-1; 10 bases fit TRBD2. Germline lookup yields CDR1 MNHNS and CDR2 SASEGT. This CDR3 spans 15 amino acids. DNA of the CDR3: TGTGCCAGCAGTGAACTAGCGGGAGCTTACAAAGAGCAGTTCTTC. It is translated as CASSELAGAYKEQFF.

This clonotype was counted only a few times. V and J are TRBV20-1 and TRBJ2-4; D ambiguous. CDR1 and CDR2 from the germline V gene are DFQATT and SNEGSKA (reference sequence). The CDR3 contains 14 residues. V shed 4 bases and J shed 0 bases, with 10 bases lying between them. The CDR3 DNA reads TGCAGTGCTACTGTCTCGCTAGCCAAAAACATTCAGTACTTC. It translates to CSATVSLAKNIQYF.

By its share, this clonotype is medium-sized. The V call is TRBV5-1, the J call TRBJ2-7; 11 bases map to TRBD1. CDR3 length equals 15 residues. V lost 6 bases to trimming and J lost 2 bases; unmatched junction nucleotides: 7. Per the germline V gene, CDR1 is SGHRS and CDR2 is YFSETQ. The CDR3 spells CASTLGDRGAYEQYF. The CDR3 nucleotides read TGCGCCAGCACACTTGGGGACAGGGGGGCCTACGAGCAGTACTTC.

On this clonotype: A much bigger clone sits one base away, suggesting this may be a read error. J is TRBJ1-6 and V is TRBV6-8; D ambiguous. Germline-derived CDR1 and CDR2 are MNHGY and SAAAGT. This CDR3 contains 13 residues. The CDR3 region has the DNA TGTGCCAGCAGTTCTTTGGACCGCTCACCCATCCACTTT. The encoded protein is CASSSLDRSPIHF.

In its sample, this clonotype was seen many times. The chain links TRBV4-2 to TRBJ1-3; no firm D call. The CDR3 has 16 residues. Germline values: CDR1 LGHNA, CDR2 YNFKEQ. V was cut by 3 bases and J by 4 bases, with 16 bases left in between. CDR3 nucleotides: TGTGCCAGCAGCCAGAGCAGGCTACCCTCCGGAAACACCATATATTTT. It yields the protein CASSQSRLPSGNTIYF.

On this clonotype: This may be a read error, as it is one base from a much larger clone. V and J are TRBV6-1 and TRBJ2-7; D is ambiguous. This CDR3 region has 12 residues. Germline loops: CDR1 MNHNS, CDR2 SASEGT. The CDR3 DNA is TGTGCCAGCAACAAGGACCGGTTCGAGAAGTACTTC. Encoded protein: CASNKDRFEKYF.

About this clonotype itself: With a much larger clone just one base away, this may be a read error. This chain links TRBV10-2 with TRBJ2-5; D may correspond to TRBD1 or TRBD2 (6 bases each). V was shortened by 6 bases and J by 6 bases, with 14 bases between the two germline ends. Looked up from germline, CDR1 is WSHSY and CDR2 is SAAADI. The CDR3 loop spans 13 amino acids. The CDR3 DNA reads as TGCGCCAGCAGCCCCTCTCGGGGGCAGACCCAGTACTTC. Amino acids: CASSPSRGQTQYF.

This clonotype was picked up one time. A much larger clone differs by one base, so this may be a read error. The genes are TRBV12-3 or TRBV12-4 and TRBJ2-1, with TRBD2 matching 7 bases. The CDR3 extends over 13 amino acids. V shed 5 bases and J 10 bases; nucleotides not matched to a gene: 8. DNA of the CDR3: TGTGCCAGCAGTATTACCGGGACTATCGAGCAGTTCTTC. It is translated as CASSITGTIEQFF.

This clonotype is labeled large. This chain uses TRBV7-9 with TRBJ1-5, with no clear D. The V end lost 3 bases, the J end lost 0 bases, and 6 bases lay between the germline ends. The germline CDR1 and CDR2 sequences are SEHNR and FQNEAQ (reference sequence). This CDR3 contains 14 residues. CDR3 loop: CASSFSPSNQPQHF. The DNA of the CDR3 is TGTGCCAGCAGCTTCTCGCCTAGCAATCAGCCCCAGCATTTT.

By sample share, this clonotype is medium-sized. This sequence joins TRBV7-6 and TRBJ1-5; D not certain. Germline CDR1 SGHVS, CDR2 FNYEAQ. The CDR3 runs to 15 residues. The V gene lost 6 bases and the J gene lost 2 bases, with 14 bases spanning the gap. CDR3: CASRRVEWGNQPQHF. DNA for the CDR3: TGTGCCAGCAGGAGGGTGGAGTGGGGCAATCAGCCCCAGCATTTT. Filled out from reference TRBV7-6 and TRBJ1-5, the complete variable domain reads GAGVSQSPRYKVTKRGQDVALRCDPISGHVSLYWYRQALGQGPEFLTYFNYEAQQDKSGLPNDRFSAERPEGSISTLTIQRTEQRDSAMYRCASRRVEWGNQPQHFGDGTRLSIL.

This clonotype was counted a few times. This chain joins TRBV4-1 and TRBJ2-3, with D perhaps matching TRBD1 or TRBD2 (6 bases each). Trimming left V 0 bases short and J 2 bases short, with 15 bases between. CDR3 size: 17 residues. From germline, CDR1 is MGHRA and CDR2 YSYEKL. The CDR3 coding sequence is TGCGCCAGCAGCCAAGATTCCCGGGGGCCGAACACAGATACGCAGTATTTT. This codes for CASSQDSRGPNTDTQYF.

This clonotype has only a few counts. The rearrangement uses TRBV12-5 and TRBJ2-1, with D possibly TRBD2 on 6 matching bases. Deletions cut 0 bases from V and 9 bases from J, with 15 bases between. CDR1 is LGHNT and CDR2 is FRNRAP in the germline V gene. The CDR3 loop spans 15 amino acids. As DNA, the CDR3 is TGTGCTAGTGGTTTGGTAGCTGGAGGGCCCGGTGAGCAGTTCTTC. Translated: CASGLVAGGPGEQFF.

The CDR3 region is CASSKRRGIEETQYF. CDR3 coding DNA: TGTGCCAGTAGTAAACGGAGAGGCATCGAAGAGACCCAGTACTTC. This chain joins TRBV19 and TRBJ2-5; D call uncertain. Germline values: CDR1 LNHDA, CDR2 SQIVND (reference sequence). V was trimmed by 4 bases and J by 3 bases, leaving 15 bases between them. This CDR3 has 15 residues. Combining the CDR3 with reference TRBV19 and TRBJ2-5 gives the whole variable domain DGGITQSPKYLFRKEGQNVTLSCEQNLNHDAMYWYRQDPGQGLRLIYYSQIVNDFQKGDIAEGYSVSREKKESFPLTVTSAQKNPTAFYLCASSKRRGIEETQYFGPGTRLLVL.

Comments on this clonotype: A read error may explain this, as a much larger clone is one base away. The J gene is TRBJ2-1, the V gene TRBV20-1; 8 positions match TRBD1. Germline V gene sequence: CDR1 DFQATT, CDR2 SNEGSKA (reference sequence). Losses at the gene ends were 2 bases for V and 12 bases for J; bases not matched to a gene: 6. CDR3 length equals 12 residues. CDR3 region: CSARPSGQVQFF. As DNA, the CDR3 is TGCAGTGCTAGACCCTCGGGACAGGTGCAGTTCTTC.

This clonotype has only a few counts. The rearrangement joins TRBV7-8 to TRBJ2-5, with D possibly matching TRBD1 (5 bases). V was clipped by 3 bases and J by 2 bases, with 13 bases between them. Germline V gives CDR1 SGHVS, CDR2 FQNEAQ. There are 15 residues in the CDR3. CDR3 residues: CASSLRMQGQETQYF. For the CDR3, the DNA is TGTGCCAGCAGCTTGAGGATGCAGGGACAAGAGACCCAGTACTTC.

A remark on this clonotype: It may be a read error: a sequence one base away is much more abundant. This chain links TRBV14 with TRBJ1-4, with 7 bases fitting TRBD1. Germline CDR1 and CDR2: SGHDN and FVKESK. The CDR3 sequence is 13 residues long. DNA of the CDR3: TGTGCCAGCAGCCGTCGGACAGGCGAAAAACTGTCTTTT. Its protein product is CASSRRTGEKLSF.

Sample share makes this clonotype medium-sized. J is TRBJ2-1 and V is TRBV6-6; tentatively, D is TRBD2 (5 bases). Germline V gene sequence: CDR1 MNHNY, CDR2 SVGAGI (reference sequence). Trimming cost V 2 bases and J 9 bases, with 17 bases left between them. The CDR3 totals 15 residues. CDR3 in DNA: TGTGCCAGCAGTTACAAGGACTTCTGGCGAACTGAGCAGTTCTTC. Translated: CASSYKDFWRTEQFF.